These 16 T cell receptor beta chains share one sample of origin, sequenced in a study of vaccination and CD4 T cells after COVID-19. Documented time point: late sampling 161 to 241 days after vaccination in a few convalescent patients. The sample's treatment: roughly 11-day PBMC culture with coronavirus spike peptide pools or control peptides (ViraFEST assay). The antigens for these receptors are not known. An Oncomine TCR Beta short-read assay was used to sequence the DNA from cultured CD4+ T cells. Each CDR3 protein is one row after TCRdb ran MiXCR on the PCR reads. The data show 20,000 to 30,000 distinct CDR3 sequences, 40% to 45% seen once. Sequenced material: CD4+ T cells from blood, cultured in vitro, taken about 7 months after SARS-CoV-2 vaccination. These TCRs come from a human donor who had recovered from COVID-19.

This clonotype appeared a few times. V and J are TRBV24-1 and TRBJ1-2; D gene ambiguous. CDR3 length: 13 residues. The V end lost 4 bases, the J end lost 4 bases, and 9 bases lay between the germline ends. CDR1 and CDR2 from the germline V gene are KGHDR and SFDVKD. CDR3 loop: CATSEGPSYGYTF. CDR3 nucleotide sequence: TGTGCCACCAGTGAAGGGCCGTCCTATGGCTACACCTTC.

In DNA form, the CDR3 reads TGCAGTGCTAGAATCCAGGGGGAGACCCAGTACTTC. Its translation is CSARIQGETQYF. This chain links TRBV20-1 with TRBJ2-5, with D perhaps matching TRBD1 (6 bases). With 2 bases removed from V and 5 bases from J, the gap between germline ends came to 9 bases. Germline lookup yields CDR1 DFQATT and CDR2 SNEGSKA (reference sequence). The CDR3 runs 12 residues.

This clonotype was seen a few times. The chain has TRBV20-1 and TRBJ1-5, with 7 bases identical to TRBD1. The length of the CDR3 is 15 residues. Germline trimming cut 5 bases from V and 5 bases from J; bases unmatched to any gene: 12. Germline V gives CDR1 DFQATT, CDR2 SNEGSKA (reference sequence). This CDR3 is CSAHPFDRDDQPQHF. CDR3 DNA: TGCAGTGCTCACCCATTCGACAGGGATGATCAGCCCCAGCATTTT.

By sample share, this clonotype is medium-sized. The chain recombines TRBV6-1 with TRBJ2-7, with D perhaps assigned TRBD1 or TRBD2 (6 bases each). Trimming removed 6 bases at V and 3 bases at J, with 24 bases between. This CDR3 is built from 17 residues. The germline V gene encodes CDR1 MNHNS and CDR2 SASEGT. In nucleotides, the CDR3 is TGTGCCAGCAGAGGGGGGAGCCCTGGCGGAAACTTCTACGAGCAGTACTTC. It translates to CASRGGSPGGNFYEQYF.

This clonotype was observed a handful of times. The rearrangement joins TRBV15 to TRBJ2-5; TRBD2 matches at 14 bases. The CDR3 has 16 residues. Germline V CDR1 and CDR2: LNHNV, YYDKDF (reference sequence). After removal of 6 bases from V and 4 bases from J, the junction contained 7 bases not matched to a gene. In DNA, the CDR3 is TGTGCCACCAGAAATCGACTAGCGGGAGGGGGAGAGACCCAGTACTTC. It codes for CATRNRLAGGGETQYF. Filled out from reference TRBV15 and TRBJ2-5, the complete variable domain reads DAMVIQNPRYQVTQFGKPVTLSCSQTLNHNVMYWYQQKSSQAPKLLFHYYDKDFNNEADTPDNFQSRRPNTSFCFLDIRSPGLGDTAMYLCATRNRLAGGGETQYFGPGTRLLVL.

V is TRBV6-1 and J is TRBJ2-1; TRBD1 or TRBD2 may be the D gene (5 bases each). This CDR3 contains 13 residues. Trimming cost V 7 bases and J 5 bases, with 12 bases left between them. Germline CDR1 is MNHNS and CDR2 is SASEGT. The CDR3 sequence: CASMGPRNNEQFF. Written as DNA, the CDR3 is TGTGCCAGCATGGGACCAAGAAACAATGAGCAGTTCTTC.

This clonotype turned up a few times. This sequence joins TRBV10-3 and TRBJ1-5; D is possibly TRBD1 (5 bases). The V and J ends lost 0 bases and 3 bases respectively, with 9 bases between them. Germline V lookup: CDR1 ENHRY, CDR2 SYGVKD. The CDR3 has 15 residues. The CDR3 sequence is CAISESGTNNQPQHF. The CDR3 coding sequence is TGTGCCATCAGTGAGTCGGGGACCAACAATCAGCCCCAGCATTTT.

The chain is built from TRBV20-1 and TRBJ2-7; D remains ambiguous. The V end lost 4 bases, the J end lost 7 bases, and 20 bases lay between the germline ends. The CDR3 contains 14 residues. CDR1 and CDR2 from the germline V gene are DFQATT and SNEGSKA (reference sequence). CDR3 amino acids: CSATTTDLAREQYF. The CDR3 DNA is TGCAGTGCTACCACGACCGACCTGGCCCGGGAGCAGTACTTC.

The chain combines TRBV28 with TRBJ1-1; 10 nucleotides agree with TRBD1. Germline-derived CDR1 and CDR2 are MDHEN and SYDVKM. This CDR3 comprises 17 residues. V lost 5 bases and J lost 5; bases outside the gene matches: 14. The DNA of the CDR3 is TGTGCCAGCAGTGCTCCGGGGGACAGGGGCGCCGATACTGAAGCTTTCTTT. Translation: CASSAPGDRGADTEAFF.

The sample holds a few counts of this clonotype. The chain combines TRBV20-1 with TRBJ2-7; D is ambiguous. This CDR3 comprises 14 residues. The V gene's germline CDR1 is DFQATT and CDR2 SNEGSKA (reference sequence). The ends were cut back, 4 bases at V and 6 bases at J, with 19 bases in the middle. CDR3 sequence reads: CSATKPASGFEQYF. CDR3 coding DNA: TGCAGTGCTACGAAACCGGCCTCTGGGTTCGAGCAGTACTTC.

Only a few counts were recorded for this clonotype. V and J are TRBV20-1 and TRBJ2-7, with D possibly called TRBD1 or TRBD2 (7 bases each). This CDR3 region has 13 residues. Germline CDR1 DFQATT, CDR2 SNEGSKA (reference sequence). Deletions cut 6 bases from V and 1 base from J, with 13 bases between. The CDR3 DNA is TGCAGTGCCAGGGGGGGAAGTTCCTACGAGCAGTACTTC. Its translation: CSARGGSSYEQYF.

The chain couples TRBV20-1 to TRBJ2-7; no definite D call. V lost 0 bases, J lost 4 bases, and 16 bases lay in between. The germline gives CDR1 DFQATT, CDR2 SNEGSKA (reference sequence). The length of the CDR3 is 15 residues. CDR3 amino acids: CSARDPRREEYEQYF. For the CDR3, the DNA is TGCAGTGCTAGAGATCCAAGAAGAGAGGAGTACGAGCAGTACTTC.

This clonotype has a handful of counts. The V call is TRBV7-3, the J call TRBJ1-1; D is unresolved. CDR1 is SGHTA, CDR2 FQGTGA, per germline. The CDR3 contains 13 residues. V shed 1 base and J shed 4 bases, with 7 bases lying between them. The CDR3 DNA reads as TGTGCCAGCAGCTTAATCGATCGCACTGAAGCTTTCTTT. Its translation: CASSLIDRTEAFF.

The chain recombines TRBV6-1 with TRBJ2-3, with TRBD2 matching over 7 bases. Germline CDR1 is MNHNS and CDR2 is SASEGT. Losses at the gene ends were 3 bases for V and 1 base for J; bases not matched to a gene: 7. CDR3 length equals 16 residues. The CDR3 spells CASSESLADGTDTQYF. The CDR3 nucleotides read TGTGCCAGCAGTGAGTCCCTAGCGGACGGCACAGATACGCAGTATTTT.

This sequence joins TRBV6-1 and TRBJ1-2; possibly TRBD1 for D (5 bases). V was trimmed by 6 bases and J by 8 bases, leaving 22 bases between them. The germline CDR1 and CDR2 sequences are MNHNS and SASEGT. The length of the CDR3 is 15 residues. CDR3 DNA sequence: TGTGCCAGCAGCACCGGGACCGGAGGGTCTTGGGGCTACACCTTC. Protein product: CASSTGTGGSWGYTF.

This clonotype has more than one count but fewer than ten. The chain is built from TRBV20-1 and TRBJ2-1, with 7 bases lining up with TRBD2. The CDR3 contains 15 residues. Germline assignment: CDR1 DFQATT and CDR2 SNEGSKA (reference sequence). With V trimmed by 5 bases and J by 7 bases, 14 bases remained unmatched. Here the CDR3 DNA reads TGCAGTGCTGGGGGGGGTGTCCCATCGGGGAATGAGCAGTTCTTC. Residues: CSAGGGVPSGNEQFF.